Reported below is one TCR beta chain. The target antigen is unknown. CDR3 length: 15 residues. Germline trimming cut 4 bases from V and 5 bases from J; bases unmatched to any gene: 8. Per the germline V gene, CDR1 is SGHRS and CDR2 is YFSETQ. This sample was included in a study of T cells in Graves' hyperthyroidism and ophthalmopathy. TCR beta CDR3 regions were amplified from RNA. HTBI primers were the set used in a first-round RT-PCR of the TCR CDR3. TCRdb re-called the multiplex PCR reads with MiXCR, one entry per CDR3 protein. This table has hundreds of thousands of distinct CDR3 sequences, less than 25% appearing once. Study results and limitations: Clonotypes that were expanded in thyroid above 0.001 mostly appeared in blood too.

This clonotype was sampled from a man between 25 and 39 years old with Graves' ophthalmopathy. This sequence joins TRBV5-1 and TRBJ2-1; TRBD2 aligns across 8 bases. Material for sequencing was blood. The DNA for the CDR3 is TGCGCCAGCAGCCGAGCGGGGGTCCCAAACAATGAGCAGTTCTTC. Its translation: CASSRAGVPNNEQFF.